This record covers a single T cell receptor (beta chain). The data belong to a study of blood T cell repertoires in COVID-19. Method: immunoSEQ multiplex PCR; TCRdb's copy keeps in-frame clones and lacks some. The sample comprises 200,000 to 300,000 clones, 83% of which are singletons, and around 5.5% rests with the top ten. The sequenced sample was peripheral blood. The TCR comes from a human donor in a cohort sampled during active COVID-19.

CDR3 bases: TGTGCCAGCAGCCCAGGGACAGGGTTAGGCTACACCTTC. Translated, it gives CASSPGTGLGYTF. The gene calls are TRBV7-3 and TRBJ1-2; 9 bases are shared with TRBD1. Germline loops: CDR1 SGHTA, CDR2 FQGTGA. There are 13 residues in the CDR3. V dropped 5 bases and J dropped 8; count of bases not matched to a gene: 6.